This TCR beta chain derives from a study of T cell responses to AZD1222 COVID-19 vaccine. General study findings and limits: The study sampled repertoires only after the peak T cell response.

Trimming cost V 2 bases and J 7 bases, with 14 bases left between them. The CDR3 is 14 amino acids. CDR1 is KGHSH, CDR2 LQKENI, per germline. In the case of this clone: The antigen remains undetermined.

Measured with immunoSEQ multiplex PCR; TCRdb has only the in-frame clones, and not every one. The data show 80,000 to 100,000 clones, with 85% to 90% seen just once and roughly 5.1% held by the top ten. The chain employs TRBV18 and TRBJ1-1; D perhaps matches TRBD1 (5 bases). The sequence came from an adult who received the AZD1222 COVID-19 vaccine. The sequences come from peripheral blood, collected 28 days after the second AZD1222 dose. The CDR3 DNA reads TGTGCCAGCTCACCAAGGGACGGGCCAAATGAAGCTTTCTTT. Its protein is CASSPRDGPNEAFF.